The 15 T cell receptor beta chains presented below share a single source sample, sequenced in a study of T cells in women clearing cervical HPV infection. Produced via immunoSEQ multiplex PCR; TCRdb's table is partial and in-frame only. The listing records fewer than 40,000 clones. Sequenced material: blood buffy coat. The receptor set was obtained from a woman between 18 and 70 years old with a cervical HPV16 infection that either progressed to CIN3+ or cleared (not recorded which).

Turning to this clone: The read terminates 3 residues before the CDR3 end, so the remaining end is supplied by the germline J gene. J is TRBJ2-7 and V is TRBV5-4; TRBD1 is a possible D gene (5 bases). Germline V gives CDR1 SGHNT, CDR2 YYREEE (reference sequence). This CDR3 spans 13 amino acids. Trimming shortened V by 0 bases and J by 3 bases, and 7 bases separated the two germline ends. The covered CDR3 bases are TGTGCCAGCAGCTTGGCAGGGTACTACGAG. As protein: CASSLAGYYE. The whole CDR3 reads CASSLAGYYEQYF.

Remarks on this clone: The missing CDR3 end, 3 residues past where the read stops, is filled in from the germline J gene. The chain employs TRBV18 and TRBJ2-2, with a possible D match to TRBD2 (6 bases). CDR3 size: 14 residues. Germline V lookup: CDR1 KGHSH, CDR2 LQKENI. With 3 bases removed from V and 1 base from J, the gap between germline ends came to 6 bases. CDR3 sequence: CASSPRGNTGELFF. CDR3 bases read: TGTGCCAGCTCACCGCGGGGGAACACCGGGGAG.

For this clone: The read terminates 3 residues before the CDR3 end, so the remaining end is supplied by the germline J gene. V is TRBV2 and J is TRBJ2-7; 12 bases match TRBD2. Germline V lookup: CDR1 SNHLY, CDR2 FYNNEI. There are 14 residues in the CDR3. V gave up 4 bases and J gave up 6 bases; unmatched junction bases: 4. The covered CDR3 bases are TGTGCCAGCAGTGTACTAGCGGGGGGTGGCGAG. This translates into CASSVLAGGGE. The CDR3 in its entirety is CASSVLAGGGEQYF.

On this clone itself: One junction end does not reproduce the germline sequence, and a read error may be involved. The read comes to an end 3 residues before the CDR3 does, leaving the germline J gene to fill in the end. V gene TRBV4-1 combines with J gene TRBJ2-3; D not resolved. The CDR3 contains 12 residues. Germline CDR1 reads MGHRA; CDR2 reads YSYEKL. The CDR3 bases that were read are TGCACCAGCAGCCAAGTAACAGATACG. Translated, it gives CTSSQVTDT. The full CDR3 sequence reads CTSSQVTDTQYF.

The covered CDR3 bases are TGTGCCAGCAGCCACCCGGGACAGGGGCCAGGTGAG. The encoded protein is CASSHPGQGPGE. The entire CDR3 sequence reads CASSHPGQGPGEQFF. The rearrangement uses TRBV5-4 and TRBJ2-1; TRBD1 agrees at 10 bases. The CDR3 extends 3 residues past the end of the read, so its final part is completed from the germline J gene. The trim removed 4 bases at V and 9 bases at J, leaving 10 bases unmatched. Germline V gene data show CDR1 as SGHNT and CDR2 as YYREEE (reference sequence). This CDR3 has 15 amino acids.

CDR3 region: CATSDMDRGYQPQHF. Incomplete CDR3 DNA: TGTGCCACCAGTGACATGGACAGGGGGTATCAGCCC. The chain couples TRBV24-1 to TRBJ1-5; 10 nucleotides line up with TRBD1. The CDR3 is cut off 3 residues early in the read; its end comes from the germline J gene. Germline V CDR1 and CDR2: KGHDR, SFDVKD. The CDR3 sequence is 15 residues long. The V gene end was trimmed by 4 bases and the J gene end by 5 bases; junction bases not matched to a gene: 4.

To note about this clone: The CDR3 extends 3 residues past the end of the read, so its final part is completed from the germline J gene. This chain uses TRBV20-1 with TRBJ2-7, with a possible D match to TRBD1 (6 bases). Germline assignment: CDR1 DFQATT and CDR2 SNEGSKA (reference sequence). Deletions cut 6 bases from V and 2 bases from J, with 17 bases between. This CDR3 region has 14 residues. The CDR3 loop reads CSANHHRDAYEQYF. The CDR3 bases that were read are TGCAGTGCGAATCACCACAGGGATGCCTACGAG.

Turning to this clone: The CDR3 extends 3 residues past the end of the read, so its final part is completed from the germline J gene. The chain joins TRBV20-1 to TRBJ2-7; 11 nucleotides align to TRBD2. The CDR3 is 15 residues long. The germline V gene has CDR1 DFQATT and CDR2 SNEGSKA (reference sequence). V was clipped by 4 bases and J by 3 bases; unmatched bases: 8. The CDR3 bases that were read are TGCAGTGCTAAATTAATAGCGGGGGGGAGCTACGAG. It yields the protein CSAKLIAGGSYE. The full-length CDR3 reads as CSAKLIAGGSYEQYF.

As to this clone: The read terminates 3 residues ahead of where the CDR3 ends, so the germline J gene completes it. J is TRBJ2-1 and V is TRBV5-4; TRBD2 agrees at 8 bases. The CDR3 spans 15 residues. Germline V CDR1 and CDR2: SGHNT, YYREEE (reference sequence). The J segment lost 4 bases and the V segment lost 4 bases, leaving 7 bases of the junction unmatched. CDR3 DNA (partial): TGTGCCAGCAGCCCCGGGACTAGGGCATACAATGAG. Its translation: CASSPGTRAYNE. Given in full, the CDR3 is CASSPGTRAYNEQFF.

About this clone: The sequenced fragment ends 3 residues before the CDR3 boundary, so the rest is inferred from the germline J gene. V and J are TRBV6-4 and TRBJ2-3; D is undetermined. V lost 4 bases and J lost 0, with 8 bases in between. CDR3 length: 14 residues. Per germline, CDR1 MRHNA and CDR2 SNTAGT. CDR3 amino acids: CASSARGSTDTQYF. CDR3 DNA (partial): TGTGCCAGCAGTGCCCGAGGTAGCACAGATACG.

As regards this clone: Coverage ceases 3 residues before the CDR3 finishes, and the germline J gene fills in the end. J is TRBJ2-7 and V is TRBV6-1, with D perhaps TRBD1 (6 bases). The CDR3 consists of 15 residues. The V and J ends lost 1 base and 0 bases respectively, with 10 bases between them. CDR1 is MNHNS, CDR2 SASEGT, per germline. The CDR3 loop reads CASSEGQGSSYEQYF. CDR3 DNA, as far as it was read: TGTGCCAGCAGTGAAGGGCAGGGGAGCTCCTACGAG.

Concerning this clone itself: The read stops 3 residues short of the end of the CDR3; the missing end is completed from the germline J gene. This chain links TRBV5-6 with TRBJ2-1; D unresolved. Trimming took 5 bases from V and 4 from J, leaving 10 bases between them. From germline, CDR1 is SGHDT and CDR2 YYEEEE. This CDR3 has 13 amino acids. CDR3 DNA (partial): TGTGCCAGCAGTCCCGGTGAATACAATGAG. This encodes CASSPGEYNE. The CDR3 in its entirety is CASSPGEYNEQFF.

Regarding this clone: The DNA ends 3 residues before the CDR3 does, and the rest of the CDR3 is filled in from the germline J gene. This chain joins TRBV10-3 and TRBJ1-6; TRBD1 might be the D (6 bases). Looked up from germline, CDR1 is ENHRY and CDR2 is SYGVKD. This CDR3 is built from 14 residues. Trimming removed 2 bases at V and 5 bases at J, with 7 bases between. CDR3 bases read: TGTGCCATCAGTGAGACAGGGCATAATTCACCC. Encoded protein: CAISETGHNSP. The full CDR3 protein is CAISETGHNSPLHF.

As concerns this clone: The CDR3 end lies 3 residues beyond the end of the read and is filled in from the germline J gene. The genes are TRBV11-2 and TRBJ1-3; D not resolved. The CDR3 spans 13 residues. Per germline, CDR1 SGHAT and CDR2 FQNNGV. The V gene lost 10 bases and the J gene lost 0 bases, with 10 bases spanning the gap. CDR3 bases read: TGTGCCACCCCCACTAGCTCTGGAAACACC. This translates into CATPTSSGNT. The complete CDR3 reads CATPTSSGNTIYF.

Concerning this clone itself: The read ends 3 residues before the CDR3 terminus; that terminus is restored from the germline J gene. The chain employs TRBV7-3 and TRBJ2-1, with 10 bases fitting TRBD2. The CDR3 is 16 amino acids. V lost 5 bases to trimming and J lost 9 bases; unmatched junction nucleotides: 13. The germline V gene has CDR1 SGHTA and CDR2 FQGTGA. The CDR3 sequence is CASSPKAAGGPGEQFF. Partial CDR3 DNA: TGTGCCAGCAGCCCGAAGGCAGCGGGGGGGCCGGGTGAG.